This T cell receptor beta chain comes out of a study of Graves' ophthalmopathy and Graves' hyperthyroidism. Overall study findings and caveats: Most clonotypes expanded in thyroid above 0.001 frequency were present in blood too.

The sequenced template was RNA, covering the TCR beta CDR3 region. The first-round RT-PCR employed HTBI primers together with the Qiagen OneStep RT-PCR kit. A multiplex PCR was then performed as the second round. One entry per CDR3 protein results from TCRdb running MiXCR on the multiplex PCR reads. There are 660,000 or so distinct CDR3 sequences in the sample; roughly two fifths occur only once, and roughly 3.5% lies in the top ten. V shed 1 base and J shed 6 bases, with 12 bases lying between them. CDR1 is GTSNPN, CDR2 SVGIG, per germline (reference sequence). This CDR3 comprises 13 residues. A word on this clonotype: Its target is not known.

Moderate-to-severe activity, CAS ≥3, NOSPECS ≥4 and a duration under 3 months were seen in donors with ophthalmopathy. Ineligible for inclusion were patients with other autoimmune diseases, uncontrolled infections, pregnancy or lactation. The source of the PBMCs was 9.5 to 10 ml of fresh peripheral blood. This chain connects TRBV30 to TRBJ1-1; D call uncertain. Material for sequencing was peripheral blood. This sequence was found in an adult man with Graves' ophthalmopathy. The CDR3 DNA sequence: TGTGCCTGGAGTGGCAGCCTGATGGCTGAAGCTTTCTTT. Residues: CAWSGSLMAEAFF.